This TCR beta chain came from a study of blood T cell repertoires in COVID-19. For the study at large: There were acute and convalescent COVID-19 samples, and they came from the United States, Italy and Spain. In each case, the material was cDNA or gDNA derived from T cells, B-cell-depleted T cells, or PBMCs.

This CDR3 has 15 amino acids. The V and J ends lost 2 bases and 6 bases, in that order; junction bases with no gene match: 6. CDR1 is SNHLY, CDR2 FYNNEI, per germline. TCRdb's copy holds only in-frame clones and misses some; the assay was immunoSEQ multiplex PCR. The top ten hold under 2.5% of the sample, which has 300,000 to 350,000 clones, 80% to 90% seen once. This clone was recorded a few times. Participants, roughly 18 to 89 years old, spanned fewer than 30 US areas. Donors were grouped by their self-reported clinical history. Sequencing was performed on PBMCs or T cells enriched from blood (not recorded which). V and J are TRBV2 and TRBJ1-5; 8 nucleotides align to TRBD1. The clonotype was recovered from a man between 25 and 39 years old who had recovered from COVID-19. CDR3 amino acids: CASSERVGTGQPQHF. The CDR3 DNA follows: TGTGCCAGCAGTGAACGGGTTGGGACAGGTCAGCCCCAGCATTTT.